These T cell receptor beta chains were read from a single sample in a study of cytomegalovirus exposure and HLA in healthy donors. The table came from immunoSEQ multiplex PCR; TCRdb's copy has only in-frame clones and leaves some out. The sample has 150,000 to 180,000 clones, approximately 86% seen once. The sample comprised PBMCs. All receptors come from a man aged 18 to 30 in good health and CMV-seropositive. CDR3s leave out the opening cysteine and the closing phenylalanine or tryptophan. Each record gives: V gene, CDR3 length, clone size, CDR3 protein. Size is stated for part of the rows, as once, few or many counts, or as a class when the clone is expanded.

>TRBV7-2|15|NA
ASSSLAGGAAKNIQY
>TRBV2|13|NA
ASRSGDYSNQPQH
>TRBV12-2|12|NA
ASRLRHNTGELF
>TRBV19|12|NA
ASSIDLRGDGYT
>TRBV29-1|12|NA
SVVGDRANTEAF
>TRBV19|12|NA
ASRVTGVKGGYT
>TRBV5-1|15|once
ASSFRSGSLGTGELF
>TRBV10-2|11|NA
ASSVQSNQPQH
>TRBV30|12|NA
AWSVLRGNQPQH
>TRBV25-1|12|NA
ASLLQGSNQPQH
>TRBV4-2|13|NA
ASSQGWDSTYEQY
>TRBV28|15|once
ASRPPILGYSNQPQH
>TRBV2|12|NA
ASIRGGARDEQY
>TRBV6-5|11|NA
ASTPAAVETQY
>TRBV9|14|NA
ASSEGGAASTDTQY
>TRBV6-5|13|NA
ASSRQGAVTGELF
>TRBV7-6|11|few
ASSQDSNTEAF
>TRBV30|9|NA
AWSLVVEQF
>TRBV27|16|NA
ASSFRTVPLSGANVLT
>TRBV6-5|13|once
ASSYLGQGGEKLF
>TRBV2|14|NA
ASRGGLAGLTGELF
>TRBV28|14|NA
ASRPAGTGGEETQY
>TRBV7-3|15|NA
ASSFTGTSGFTDTQY
>TRBV9|12|NA
ASSVAEGAYEQY
>TRBV27|15|NA
ASSLSGRQAGNQPQH
>TRBV6-5|14|few
ASSYSPTGDPDGYT
>TRBV6-4|12|NA
AGLWTPSSYEQY
>TRBV4-3|14|NA
ASSQNGGRDTGELF
>TRBV7-2|11|few
ASSPRGNQPQH
>TRBV6-1|13|few
ASSEKRWGASPLH
>TRBV29-1|13|NA
SIYGGPLAKNIQY
>TRBV4-3|15|NA
ASSQDGRQGAGETQY
>TRBV7-2|13|NA
ASRPWTGEEYEQY
>TRBV29-1|9|NA
SVRTGPVAF
>TRBV7-9|11|NA
ASSSTGNYGYT
>TRBV5-6|14|once
ASSFELAGARGEQY
>TRBV18|13|NA
ASSPQSGGGNEQF